The 19 T cell receptor beta chains listed next were all sequenced from one sample in a study of T cells expressing NK-cell markers. TCRdb re-called the 5' RACE reads and gives one entry per CDR3 protein, without DNA. The sample table includes hundreds of thousands of distinct CDR3 sequences. Sequencing input: blood T cells: a sorted CD56 or NKG2C T cell subset, CD4+ or CD8+ T cells, or bulk PBMC T cells (not recorded which). The receptor source for this set is a woman aged 18 to 75 in good health.

The gene calls are TRBV14 and TRBJ2-7; no DNA is available, so the TRBD1 call from TCRdb remains unchecked. The CDR3 contains 14 residues. Germline loops: CDR1 SGHDN, CDR2 FVKESK. The CDR3 protein is CASSPTWTVPEQYF.

The rearrangement joins TRBV6-5 to TRBJ1-2; checking the TCRdb D call of TRBD1 is not possible without DNA. In germline, CDR1 is MNHEY, CDR2 SVGAGI. CDR3 length: 14 amino acids. Here the CDR3 reads CASSYGAGGDGYTF.

This chain links TRBV4-2 with TRBJ2-7; TCRdb outputs TRBD1, but without DNA this stays unchecked. The CDR3 totals 14 residues. CDR1 LGHNA and CDR2 YNFKEQ come from the germline V gene. The CDR3 protein is CASSQDAGPYEQYF.

The genes are TRBV20-1 and TRBJ1-2. The CDR3 is 15 residues long. Germline CDR1 DFQATT, CDR2 SNEGSKA (reference sequence). The CDR3: CSARDPAGANYGYTF.

The V gene is TRBV20-1, the J gene TRBJ2-7. In germline, CDR1 is DFQATT, CDR2 SNEGSKA (reference sequence). The length of the CDR3 is 14 residues. The CDR3 region is CSASTAGGAYEQYF.

CDR3 sequence reads: CASSGGDSSTDTQYF. J is TRBJ2-3 and V is TRBV19; without DNA, the TCRdb call of TRBD2 cannot be checked. The length of the CDR3 is 15 residues. CDR1 and CDR2 from the germline V gene are LNHDA and SQIVND (reference sequence). The full variable domain, in which reference TRBV19 and TRBJ2-3 provide the parts outside the CDR3, is DGGITQSPKYLFRKEGQNVTLSCEQNLNHDAMYWYRQDPGQGLRLIYYSQIVNDFQKGDIAEGYSVSREKKESFPLTVTSAQKNPTAFYLCASSGGDSSTDTQYFGPGTRLTVL.

The V call is TRBV30, the J call TRBJ2-1; absent DNA, TCRdb's TRBD2 call cannot be checked. The germline V gene encodes CDR1 GTSNPN and CDR2 SVGIG (reference sequence). This CDR3 has 15 amino acids. CDR3 loop: CAWLPGPQSYNEQFF.

CDR3 loop: CASSPLPPTSGRIDEQFF. V is TRBV13 and J is TRBJ2-1; without DNA, the TCRdb call of TRBD2 cannot be checked. The CDR3 totals 18 residues. Germline V gene lookup returns CDR1 PRHDT and CDR2 FYEKMQ (reference sequence).

This sequence joins TRBV12-3 or TRBV12-4 and TRBJ2-1; lacking DNA, the TRBD1 call made by TCRdb goes unchecked. This CDR3 is built from 15 residues. CDR3 region: CASKFPGQGGNEQFF.

CDR3 in amino acids: CASSLDPGRYTEAFF. The chain couples TRBV11-2 to TRBJ1-1; there is no DNA to check the TCRdb D call of TRBD1. The CDR3 spans 15 residues. Germline V lookup: CDR1 SGHAT, CDR2 FQNNGV.

V gene TRBV5-1 combines with J gene TRBJ2-4; TCRdb reports TRBD1, a call that lacks DNA to check it against. The CDR3 is 14 residues long. The germline CDR1 and CDR2 sequences are SGHRS and YFSETQ. CDR3 region: CASSSSPGQNIQYF.

This chain's CDR3 is CASSYTGNNEQFF. The J gene is TRBJ2-1, the V gene TRBV6-2 or TRBV6-3; TCRdb calls TRBD1, which cannot be checked without DNA. CDR3 length equals 13 residues. From germline, CDR1 is MNHEY and CDR2 SVGEGT.

The CDR3: CAWSPTGGQGAYEQYF. V is TRBV30 and J is TRBJ2-7; TCRdb's D call, TRBD1, is unchecked because there is no DNA. This CDR3 has 16 amino acids. CDR1 GTSNPN and CDR2 SVGIG come from the germline V gene (reference sequence).

The V gene is TRBV28, the J gene TRBJ2-5; TCRdb outputs TRBD2, but without DNA this stays unchecked. Germline V gene lookup returns CDR1 MDHEN and CDR2 SYDVKM. The CDR3 spans 17 residues. The CDR3 spells CASSSPASSGRRKTQYF.

The chain employs TRBV7-2 and TRBJ2-3. This CDR3 spans 16 amino acids. The germline V gene encodes CDR1 SGHTA and CDR2 FQGNSA. The CDR3 region is CASSLKFTASTDTQYF.

The chain is built from TRBV5-8 and TRBJ2-1. This CDR3 is 11 amino acids long. Germline V lookup: CDR1 SGHTS, CDR2 YDEGEE. The CDR3 protein is CASSPINEQFF. Drawing the rest from reference TRBV5-8 and TRBJ2-1, the complete variable domain is EAGVTQSPTHLIKTRGQQATLRCSPISGHTSVYWYQQALGLGLQFLLWYDEGEERNRGNFPPRFSGRQFPNYSSELNVNALELEDSALYLCASSPINEQFFGPGTRLTVL.

The chain joins TRBV5-1 to TRBJ2-1. Germline CDR1 reads SGHRS; CDR2 reads YFSETQ. The CDR3 sequence is 16 residues long. CDR3 region: CASSQSITSSNNEQFF.

The J gene is TRBJ2-2, the V gene TRBV29-1; the TRBD1 assignment by TCRdb is unverifiable without DNA. This CDR3 has 14 amino acids. Germline V gene sequence: CDR1 SQVTM, CDR2 ANQGSEA. The CDR3 here is CSVDFQGDTGELFF.

The rearrangement joins TRBV15 to TRBJ2-4; the D call from TCRdb, TRBD2, cannot be confirmed without DNA. The CDR3 has 19 amino acids. Germline V gene data show CDR1 as LNHNV and CDR2 as YYDKDF (reference sequence). The CDR3 here is CATSRDVGLAGIDKNIQYF.